These 30 T cell receptor beta chains were sequenced from one sample in a study of blood T cell repertoires in COVID-19. Libraries were prepared by immunoSEQ multiplex PCR; TCRdb keeps only in-frame clonotypes and omits some of them. The profile covers approximately 300,000 clones, with 86% appearing a single time and about 10% taken by the ten largest. Material for sequencing was PBMCs or T cells enriched from blood (not recorded which). These receptors all come from a woman aged 18-29 years who had recovered from COVID-19.

The chain couples TRBV7-3 to TRBJ2-3; 7 nucleotides line up with TRBD1. Germline CDR1 and CDR2: SGHTA and FQGTGA. The CDR3 spans 13 residues. The CDR3 is CPQRDRGTDTQYF. In DNA, the CDR3 is TGTCCTCAAAGGGACAGAGGGACAGATACGCAGTATTTT.

The V and J genes are TRBV30 and TRBJ2-1; TRBD2 matches at 15 bases. V was pared by 6 bases and J by 7 bases, with 1 base of the junction left unmatched. The CDR3 runs 13 residues. CDR1 is GTSNPN, CDR2 SVGIG, per germline (reference sequence). The CDR3 nucleotides read TGTGCCTGTGGGACTAGCGGGAGGAATGAGCAGTTCTTC. Translation: CACGTSGRNEQFF.

V is TRBV2 and J is TRBJ2-7; possible D gene TRBD2, 5 bases. Trimming took 6 bases from V and 0 from J, leaving 15 bases between them. The CDR3 runs 15 residues. Germline V CDR1 and CDR2: SNHLY, FYNNEI. The CDR3 coding sequence is TGTGCCAGCAGAGAATCGGGATCATACTCCTACGAGCAGTACTTC. Translating gives CASRESGSYSYEQYF. Full variable domain (rest looked up from reference TRBV2 and TRBJ2-7): EPEVTQTPSHQVTQMGQEVILRCVPISNHLYFYWYRQILGQKVEFLVSFYNNEISEKSEIFDDQFSVERPDGSNFTLKIRSTKLEDSAMYFCASRESGSYSYEQYFGPGTRLTVT.

The CDR3 sequence is CASSSAGARDENIQYF. CDR3 sequence (DNA): TGTGCCAGCAGTTCAGCGGGGGCGCGGGATGAAAACATTCAGTACTTC. The chain has TRBV28 and TRBJ2-4; 8 bases agree with TRBD2. Looked up from germline, CDR1 is MDHEN and CDR2 is SYDVKM. The CDR3 contains 16 residues. The J segment lost 5 bases and the V segment lost 4 bases, leaving 10 bases of the junction unmatched.

A few counts support this clone. The chain is built from TRBV19 and TRBJ1-2; D unclear. CDR1 is LNHDA, CDR2 SQIVND, per germline (reference sequence). This CDR3 is built from 14 residues. The germline V and J ends were trimmed by 4 bases and 3 bases, with 12 bases remaining between them. For the CDR3, the DNA is TGTGCCAGTAGTACCACCAACGGGGACTATGGCTACACCTTC. This codes for CASSTTNGDYGYTF.

The chain links TRBV6-1 to TRBJ2-1; no firm D call. This CDR3 region has 17 residues. CDR1 is MNHNS and CDR2 is SASEGT in the germline V gene. The germline V and J ends were trimmed by 0 bases and 0 bases, with 12 bases remaining between them. CDR3: CASSEAAGGSSYNEQFF. The CDR3 DNA follows: TGTGCCAGCAGTGAAGCCGCAGGTGGTAGCTCCTACAATGAGCAGTTCTTC.

This rearrangement joins TRBV29-1 to TRBJ1-3; D uncertain. V was clipped by 7 bases and J by 2 bases, with 9 bases between them. The CDR3 runs 12 residues. Per germline, CDR1 SQVTM and CDR2 ANQGSEA. The CDR3 bases are TGCAGCGCCCGGGGAGCTGGAAACACCATATATTTT. Encoded protein: CSARGAGNTIYF. Together with reference TRBV29-1 and TRBJ1-3, the CDR3 gives the full variable domain: SAVISQKPSRDICQRGTSLTIQCQVDSQVTMMFWYRQQPGQSLTLIATANQGSEATYESGFVIDKFPISRPNLTFSTLTVSNMSPEDSSIYLCSARGAGNTIYFGEGSWLTVV.

The chain has TRBV28 and TRBJ2-2, with 7 bases matching TRBD1. CDR1 and CDR2 (germline): MDHEN, SYDVKM. Germline trimming cut 2 bases from V and 4 bases from J; bases unmatched to any gene: 4. This CDR3 is 15 amino acids long. CDR3 protein: CASSLGNRGTGELFF. CDR3 nucleotide sequence: TGTGCCAGCAGTTTAGGGAACAGGGGCACCGGGGAGCTGTTTTTT.

The chain links TRBV9 to TRBJ2-7, with 12 positions matching TRBD1. CDR1 and CDR2 from the germline V gene are SGDLS and YYNGEE. This CDR3 comprises 16 residues. The ends lost 4 bases at V and 4 bases at J; junction bases unmatched: 9. The CDR3 coding sequence is TGTGCCAGCAGCCCCACCGGGACAGGGGGCAGATACGAGCAGTACTTC. It codes for CASSPTGTGGRYEQYF.

V gene TRBV4-2 combines with J gene TRBJ1-5, with 7 bases aligning to TRBD1. This CDR3 region has 16 residues. The germline gives CDR1 LGHNA, CDR2 YNFKEQ. V was clipped by 3 bases and J by 0 bases; unmatched bases: 5. CDR3 in DNA: TGTGCCAGCAGCCAGGAACAGGGGCTTAGCAATCAGCCCCAGCATTTT. Encoded protein: CASSQEQGLSNQPQHF.

The chain uses TRBV7-9 and TRBJ1-4; D may be TRBD1 (5 bases). V was cut by 4 bases and J by 2 bases, with 11 bases left in between. The CDR3 has 15 amino acids. CDR1 is SEHNR and CDR2 is FQNEAQ in the germline V gene (reference sequence). CDR3 amino acids: CASSSTQVTNEKLFF. DNA for the CDR3: TGTGCCAGCAGCTCCACACAGGTTACTAATGAAAAACTGTTTTTT.

The V and J genes are TRBV9 and TRBJ1-4; TRBD1 aligns across 7 bases. Germline trimming cut 4 bases from V and 2 bases from J; bases unmatched to any gene: 5. The CDR3 sequence is 15 residues long. Germline V gene lookup returns CDR1 SGDLS and CDR2 YYNGEE. CDR3 protein: CASSSTGETNEKLFF. As DNA, the CDR3 is TGTGCCAGCAGCTCCACAGGGGAGACTAATGAAAAACTGTTTTTT.

This clone has only a few counts. The rearrangement uses TRBV3-1 (or the pseudogene TRBV3-2) and TRBJ2-3; the D is unclear. CDR1 LGHDT and CDR2 YNNKEL come from the germline V gene (reference sequence). Trimming cost V 4 bases and J 2 bases, with 10 bases left between them. The CDR3 loop spans 14 amino acids. For the CDR3, the DNA is TGTGCCAGCAGCCCGAGAGCCCCCACAGATACGCAGTATTTT. It specifies CASSPRAPTDTQYF.

The rearrangement joins TRBV29-1 to TRBJ2-1; 7 positions agree with TRBD2. V lost 5 bases, J lost 12 bases, and 16 bases stayed unmatched. The germline V gene has CDR1 SQVTM and CDR2 ANQGSEA. CDR3 size: 14 residues. This chain's CDR3 is CSVLGGEGVRGQFF. DNA of the CDR3: TGCAGCGTTTTGGGGGGGGAAGGTGTAAGAGGGCAGTTCTTC.

The chain recombines TRBV30 with TRBJ1-5; tentative D call: TRBD1 (5 bases). Germline-derived CDR1 and CDR2 are GTSNPN and SVGIG (reference sequence). This CDR3 spans 13 amino acids. V shed 2 bases and J shed 7 bases, with 12 bases lying between them. The CDR3 reads CAWSTTGRQPQHF. The CDR3 nucleotides read TGTGCCTGGAGTACTACAGGCCGACAGCCCCAGCATTTT.

The chain combines TRBV7-9 with TRBJ1-6; TRBD1 agrees at 8 bases. Trimming at V came to 5 bases and at J to 7 bases, leaving 7 bases not matched to a gene. The CDR3 covers 15 residues. Germline-derived CDR1 and CDR2 are SEHNR and FQNEAQ (reference sequence). The CDR3 spells CASSLDRGGNSPLHF. In DNA form, the CDR3 reads TGTGCCAGCAGCCTAGACAGGGGAGGAAATTCACCCCTCCACTTT. Complete variable domain (other parts from reference TRBV7-9 and TRBJ1-6): DTGVSQNPRHKITKRGQNVTFRCDPISEHNRLYWYRQTLGQGPEFLTYFQNEAQLEKSRLLSDRFSAERPKGSFSTLEIQRTEQGDSAMYLCASSLDRGGNSPLHFGNGTRLTVT.

V is TRBV5-1 and J is TRBJ2-7; 9 positions match TRBD1. From germline, CDR1 is SGHRS and CDR2 YFSETQ. The CDR3 runs 15 residues. J was trimmed by 11 bases and V by 0 bases; bases with no gene match: 12. The CDR3 DNA reads as TGCGCCAGCAGCTTGGCCGGGACAGGGAATCGCATAGAGTACTTC. The encoded protein is CASSLAGTGNRIEYF. Based on the CDR3 plus reference TRBV5-1 and TRBJ2-7, the full variable domain is KAGVTQTPRYLIKTRGQQVTLSCSPISGHRSVSWYQQTPGQGLQFLFEYFSETQRNKGNFPGRFSGRQFSNSRSEMNVSTLELGDSALYLCASSLAGTGNRIEYFGPGTRLTVT.

The chain joins TRBV3-1 (or the pseudogene TRBV3-2) to TRBJ2-7; TRBD1 aligns across 9 bases. Germline CDR1 and CDR2: LGHDT and YNNKEL (reference sequence). V lost 1 base, J lost 4 bases, and 5 bases stayed unmatched. The CDR3 has 15 amino acids. The CDR3 DNA reads as TGTGCCAGCAGCCAAGGAGGACAGGGGTTATACGAGCAGTACTTC. It codes for CASSQGGQGLYEQYF.

This sequence joins TRBV4-1 and TRBJ1-5; the D gene is possibly TRBD1 (5 bases). Germline CDR1 is MGHRA and CDR2 is YSYEKL. V gave up 1 base and J gave up 6 bases, with 13 bases separating them. The CDR3 runs to 15 residues. This CDR3 is CASSQVLGGVQPQHF. CDR3 nucleotides: TGCGCCAGCAGCCAAGTTTTGGGGGGGGTTCAGCCCCAGCATTTT.

The chain uses TRBV5-8 and TRBJ2-1; D might be TRBD1 (5 bases). Trimming took off 4 bases at V and 8 bases at J, with 10 bases between the two ends. Germline-derived CDR1 and CDR2 are SGHTS and YDEGEE. CDR3 length equals 12 residues. The CDR3 region is CASSPRADEQFF. The CDR3 DNA is TGTGCCAGCAGCCCCAGGGCGGATGAGCAGTTCTTC. The variable domain in full, with the rest retrieved from reference TRBV5-8 and TRBJ2-1, is EAGVTQSPTHLIKTRGQQATLRCSPISGHTSVYWYQQALGLGLQFLLWYDEGEERNRGNFPPRFSGRQFPNYSSELNVNALELEDSALYLCASSPRADEQFFGPGTRLTVL.

V is TRBV7-9 and J is TRBJ2-3; the match to TRBD2 covers 11 bases. The CDR3 covers 14 residues. V lost 3 bases, J lost 6 bases, and 2 bases stayed unmatched. Germline V gene sequence: CDR1 SEHNR, CDR2 FQNEAQ (reference sequence). This chain's CDR3 is CASSFSGRGDTQYF. The CDR3 nucleotides are TGTGCCAGCAGCTTTAGCGGGAGGGGCGATACGCAGTATTTT. Full variable domain (outside the CDR3, taken from reference TRBV7-9 and TRBJ2-3): DTGVSQNPRHKITKRGQNVTFRCDPISEHNRLYWYRQTLGQGPEFLTYFQNEAQLEKSRLLSDRFSAERPKGSFSTLEIQRTEQGDSAMYLCASSFSGRGDTQYFGPGTRLTVL.

The gene calls are TRBV5-1 and TRBJ1-3; D call uncertain. The V gene's germline CDR1 is SGHRS and CDR2 YFSETQ. V gave up 7 bases and J gave up 0 bases, with 11 bases separating them. There are 14 residues in the CDR3. The DNA for the CDR3 is TGCGCCAGCTTCGAGGGCCCCTCTGGAAACACCATATATTTT. This sequence encodes CASFEGPSGNTIYF.

This clone was seen only once. The J gene is TRBJ2-5, the V gene TRBV12-5; 9 positions match TRBD1. This CDR3 has 14 amino acids. Germline assignment: CDR1 LGHNT and CDR2 FRNRAP. V was pared by 5 bases and J by 5 bases, with 6 bases of the junction left unmatched. CDR3 sequence (DNA): TGTGCTAGTGGTCCGGGACAGGGTTTGGAGACCCAGTACTTC. Its protein is CASGPGQGLETQYF.

The chain carries TRBV7-8 and TRBJ1-1; D may be TRBD1 (5 bases). Germline CDR1 reads SGHVS; CDR2 reads FQNEAQ. The ends were cut back, 5 bases at V and 3 bases at J, with 10 bases in the middle. The length of the CDR3 is 13 residues. The CDR3 loop reads CASSQGVHTEAFF. The CDR3 DNA reads TGTGCCAGCAGCCAAGGGGTTCACACTGAAGCTTTCTTT. Using reference TRBV7-8 and TRBJ1-1 for the parts outside the CDR3, the full variable domain is GAGVSQSPRYKVAKRGQDVALRCDPISGHVSLFWYQQALGQGPEFLTYFQNEAQLDKSGLPSDRFFAERPEGSVSTLKIQRTQQEDSAVYLCASSQGVHTEAFFGQGTRLTVV.

V gene TRBV27 combines with J gene TRBJ1-1; possibly TRBD1 for D (5 bases). Germline V lookup: CDR1 MNHEY, CDR2 SMNVEV (reference sequence). Trimming shortened V by 4 bases and J by 3 bases, and 24 bases separated the two germline ends. The CDR3 has 18 residues. As DNA, the CDR3 is TGTGCCAGCAGTTATGGGGCGGCAGGGTTCGGTAGGGACACTGAAGCTTTCTTT. It yields the protein CASSYGAAGFGRDTEAFF.

The chain has TRBV5-6 and TRBJ2-5; 11 bases line up with TRBD2. The germline gives CDR1 SGHDT, CDR2 YYEEEE. J was trimmed by 9 bases and V by 4 bases; bases with no gene match: 11. The CDR3 is 15 amino acids. The CDR3 reads CASSAMTSGNGAQYF. Here the CDR3 DNA reads TGTGCCAGCAGCGCCATGACTAGCGGGAACGGGGCCCAGTACTTC.

In the case of this clone: Just one base apart from a much larger clone, this may be a read error. The chain recombines TRBV5-1 with TRBJ1-1, with D possibly TRBD1 on 6 matching bases. Germline CDR1 SGHRS, CDR2 YFSETQ. CDR3 length: 16 amino acids. The CDR3 coding sequence is TGCCCCAGCAGCTTGCTCGGGGGCTGGGGGGGCACTGAAGCTTTCTTT. Translating it yields CPSSLLGGWGGTEAFF.

The chain links TRBV5-1 to TRBJ1-1; 7 bases line up with TRBD1. Germline V gene sequence: CDR1 SGHRS, CDR2 YFSETQ. V was clipped by 4 bases and J by 10 bases; unmatched bases: 16. This CDR3 region has 15 residues. CDR3 residues: CASSPGEGAIGGAFF. The DNA of the CDR3 is TGCGCCAGCAGCCCGGGTGAGGGGGCGATCGGCGGAGCTTTCTTT.

This chain joins TRBV5-6 and TRBJ2-1; TRBD2 might be the D (7 bases). Germline V gene lookup returns CDR1 SGHDT and CDR2 YYEEEE. This CDR3 region has 15 residues. Trimming pared 0 bases from V and 4 bases from J, leaving 11 bases between. As DNA, the CDR3 is TGTGCCAGCAGCTTGGGCGGGGGCCCATACAATGAGCAGTTCTTC. Its protein product is CASSLGGGPYNEQFF.

This clone was seen only a few times. The chain employs TRBV5-1 and TRBJ2-7; maybe TRBD2 (6 bases). Germline assignment: CDR1 SGHRS and CDR2 YFSETQ. This CDR3 contains 15 residues. Trimming took off 6 bases at V and 2 bases at J, with 18 bases between the two ends. CDR3: CASKGGDSLTYEQYF. In nucleotides, the CDR3 is TGCGCCAGCAAGGGTGGGGACTCCCTAACCTACGAGCAGTACTTC.